This TCR beta chain was retrieved from a study of blood T cell repertoires in COVID-19. As for the study in general: The United States, Italy and Spain provided the acute and convalescent COVID-19 samples. The cDNA or gDNA used as material had been derived from T cells, B-cell-depleted T cells, or PBMCs.

CDR1 and CDR2 from the germline V gene are KGHSH and LQKENI. The CDR3 is made up of 13 amino acids. V lost 4 bases and J lost 7; bases outside the gene matches: 6. Authors' data handling: Amplification with reference gene primers provided the estimates of nucleated cell counts. TCRdb's copy holds only in-frame clones and misses some; the assay was immunoSEQ multiplex PCR. V and J calls and clone size are copied from that table; D and trimming were computed from the DNA. The repertoire holds approximately 160,000 clones, around 85% seen once, with about 1.2% in the top ten. This TCR was recovered from a man between 60 and 70 years old who had recovered from COVID-19. Sequencing was done on a sample of peripheral blood. The rearrangement joins TRBV18 to TRBJ1-1; 7 bases map to TRBD1. The CDR3 bases are TGTGCCAGCTCACAAGGGGACAGCCGTGAAGCTTTCTTT. Translation: CASSQGDSREAFF. The full variable domain, completed using reference TRBV18 and TRBJ1-1, is NAGVMQNPRHLVRRRGQEARLRCSPMKGHSHVYWYRQLPEEGLKFMVYLQKENIIDESGMPKERFSAEFPKEGPSILRIQQVVRGDSAAYFCASSQGDSREAFFGQGTRLTVV.